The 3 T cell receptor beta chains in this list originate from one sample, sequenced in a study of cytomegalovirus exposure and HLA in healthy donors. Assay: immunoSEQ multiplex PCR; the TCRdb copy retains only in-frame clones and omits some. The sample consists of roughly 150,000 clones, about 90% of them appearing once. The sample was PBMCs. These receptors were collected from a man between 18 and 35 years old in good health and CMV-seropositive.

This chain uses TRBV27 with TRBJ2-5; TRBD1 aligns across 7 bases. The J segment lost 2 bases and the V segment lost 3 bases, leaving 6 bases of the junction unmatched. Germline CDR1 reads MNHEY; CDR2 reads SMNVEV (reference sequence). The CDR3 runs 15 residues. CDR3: CASSLGQGVQETQYF. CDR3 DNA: TGTGCCAGCAGTTTGGGGCAGGGGGTACAAGAGACCCAGTACTTC.

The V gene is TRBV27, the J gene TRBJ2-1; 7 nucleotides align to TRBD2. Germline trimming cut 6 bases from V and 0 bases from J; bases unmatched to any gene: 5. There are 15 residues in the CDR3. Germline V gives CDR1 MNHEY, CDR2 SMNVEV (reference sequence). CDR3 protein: CASSRSGFSYNEQFF. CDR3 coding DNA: TGTGCCAGCAGCCGTAGCGGGTTCTCCTACAATGAGCAGTTCTTC.

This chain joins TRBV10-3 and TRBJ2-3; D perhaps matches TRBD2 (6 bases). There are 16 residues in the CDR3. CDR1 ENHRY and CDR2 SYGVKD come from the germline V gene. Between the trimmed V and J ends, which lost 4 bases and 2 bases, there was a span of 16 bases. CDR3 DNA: TGTGCCATCAGTGCCCCTTCAGGGAGGTCCACAGATACGCAGTATTTT. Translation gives CAISAPSGRSTDTQYF.